A selection of T cell receptor beta chains follows, all from one sample in a study of shared clonotypes between healthy human individuals. Data came from immunoSEQ multiplex PCR; TCRdb stores just in-frame clones and leaves some out. Of under 2.5 million clones detected, around 92% appear once; the ten largest clones hold around 0.4%. The sequenced sample was naive CD4+ T cells from PBMCs. These receptors originate from a man between 18 and 35 years old in good health. Some clones in this sample may be carry-over from other donors' samples. Both conserved end residues are part of each CDR3. The order of the fields is V gene, clone size, D gene, J gene, CDR3 DNA, CDR3 protein. The D gene is left open where the match is weak. Only some rows state a clone size, as once, few, many or a class for expanded clones.

v_gene: TRBV7-3
abundance: NA
d_gene: TRBD1
j_gene: TRBJ1-1
CDR3nt: TGTGCCAGCAGCTTAAGGGGACAGGGGGACACTGAAGCTTTCTTT
CDR3aa: CASSLRGQGDTEAFF

v_gene: TRBV5-1
abundance: NA
d_gene: NA
j_gene: TRBJ2-3
CDR3nt: TGCGCCAGCGTTGACAGTGGCGGCACAGATACGCAGTATTTT
CDR3aa: CASVDSGGTDTQYF

v_gene: TRBV27
abundance: once
d_gene: TRBD1
j_gene: TRBJ1-2
CDR3nt: TGTGCCAGCAGTAGGGACAGTAAAATCTATGGCTACACCTTC
CDR3aa: CASSRDSKIYGYTF

v_gene: TRBV11-3
abundance: NA
d_gene: NA
j_gene: TRBJ2-2
CDR3nt: TGTGCCAGCAGCGCGACCACGTTCCGAGGGGACACCGGGGAGCTGTTTTTT
CDR3aa: CASSATTFRGDTGELFF

v_gene: TRBV28
abundance: once
d_gene: NA
j_gene: TRBJ1-1
CDR3nt: TGTGCCAGCGCCCTCGCCGGCGCTGAAGCTTTCTTT
CDR3aa: CASALAGAEAFF

v_gene: TRBV27
abundance: NA
d_gene: TRBD1
j_gene: TRBJ1-2
CDR3nt: TGTGCCAGCAGTTGGGGGATGGACAGGCCGGGAAATGGCTACACCTTC
CDR3aa: CASSWGMDRPGNGYTF

v_gene: TRBV29-1
abundance: few
d_gene: NA
j_gene: TRBJ1-4
CDR3nt: TGCAGCGTTGAAGTGGGAATGGCGGAACTGTTTTTT
CDR3aa: CSVEVGMAELFF

v_gene: TRBV4-2
abundance: NA
d_gene: NA
j_gene: TRBJ2-3
CDR3nt: TGTGCCAGCAGCCAAGTCGGCGGTACAGATACGCAGTATTTT
CDR3aa: CASSQVGGTDTQYF

v_gene: TRBV20-1
abundance: NA
d_gene: NA
j_gene: TRBJ2-7
CDR3nt: TGCAGTGCCATTACCTACGAGCAGTACTTC
CDR3aa: CSAITYEQYF

v_gene: TRBV5-1
abundance: once
d_gene: NA
j_gene: TRBJ2-1
CDR3nt: TGCGCCAGCAGCTTCAGACTAGGTGTCTACAATGAGCAGTTCTTC
CDR3aa: CASSFRLGVYNEQFF

v_gene: TRBV4-3
abundance: NA
d_gene: TRBD1
j_gene: TRBJ2-6
CDR3nt: TGCGCCAGCAGCCAAGTGACACAGGGGGCGCTTGGGGCCAACGTCCTGACTTTC
CDR3aa: CASSQVTQGALGANVLTF

v_gene: TRBV5-8
abundance: NA
d_gene: NA
j_gene: TRBJ2-1
CDR3nt: TGTGCCAGCAGCTTGAGGTCCGTCAGGGGCTTTAGCGAGCAGTTCTTC
CDR3aa: CASSLRSVRGFSEQFF

v_gene: TRBV2
abundance: NA
d_gene: NA
j_gene: TRBJ1-3
CDR3nt: TGTGCCAGCAGTCTGGACAGATTCTCTGGAAACACCATATATTTT
CDR3aa: CASSLDRFSGNTIYF

v_gene: TRBV29-1
abundance: NA
d_gene: NA
j_gene: TRBJ2-1
CDR3nt: TGCAGCGTTCCCCGGGGGGCAGACTACAATGAGCAGTTCTTC
CDR3aa: CSVPRGADYNEQFF

v_gene: TRBV6-4
abundance: NA
d_gene: TRBD2
j_gene: TRBJ2-3
CDR3nt: TGTGCCAGCAGCGTCCTTGCGGGAGGCTCCACAGATACGCAGTATTTT
CDR3aa: CASSVLAGGSTDTQYF

v_gene: TRBV11-1
abundance: NA
d_gene: NA
j_gene: TRBJ1-4
CDR3nt: TGTGCCAGCAGCCCAAGAGGGGGACCTAATGAAAAACTGTTTTTT
CDR3aa: CASSPRGGPNEKLFF

v_gene: TRBV18
abundance: NA
d_gene: NA
j_gene: TRBJ1-4
CDR3nt: TGTGCCAGCTCCTCGGATTCGAATGAAAAACTGTTTTTT
CDR3aa: CASSSDSNEKLFF

v_gene: TRBV5-1
abundance: NA
d_gene: TRBD2
j_gene: TRBJ2-5
CDR3nt: TGCGCCAGCAGCTTAACTAGCGTACAAGAGACCCAGTACTTC
CDR3aa: CASSLTSVQETQYF

v_gene: TRBV7-9
abundance: NA
d_gene: NA
j_gene: TRBJ1-1
CDR3nt: TGTGCCAGCAGCGGACTTGGGGAAAAGGGAAATATGAACACTGAAGCTTTCTTT
CDR3aa: CASSGLGEKGNMNTEAFF

v_gene: TRBV5-1
abundance: once
d_gene: TRBD1
j_gene: TRBJ1-1
CDR3nt: TGCGCCAGCAGCCCTATATGGGGACAGGGGTACCAAGCTTTCTTT
CDR3aa: CASSPIWGQGYQAFF

v_gene: TRBV6-5
abundance: NA
d_gene: NA
j_gene: TRBJ2-5
CDR3nt: TGTGCCAGCAGCCCAGGGGGGGCCATTGAGACCCAGTACTTC
CDR3aa: CASSPGGAIETQYF

v_gene: TRBV7-8
abundance: few
d_gene: NA
j_gene: TRBJ1-1
CDR3nt: TGTGCCAGCAGCTCCCTCAGGGCGGAAGCTTTCTTT
CDR3aa: CASSSLRAEAFF

v_gene: TRBV7-3
abundance: NA
d_gene: NA
j_gene: TRBJ2-7
CDR3nt: TGTGCCAGCAGTCAGGTGGGGACGTCTACCTACGAGCAGTACTTC
CDR3aa: CASSQVGTSTYEQYF

v_gene: TRBV11-1
abundance: NA
d_gene: TRBD2
j_gene: TRBJ2-7
CDR3nt: TGTGCCAGCAGCTGGGGACTAGCGGGAGTTACCGAGCAGTACTTC
CDR3aa: CASSWGLAGVTEQYF

v_gene: TRBV4-1
abundance: NA
d_gene: TRBD1
j_gene: TRBJ1-2
CDR3nt: TGCGCCAGCAGCCTAACCGGGACAGTTACTAACTATGGCTACACCTTC
CDR3aa: CASSLTGTVTNYGYTF

v_gene: TRBV28
abundance: few
d_gene: NA
j_gene: TRBJ1-1
CDR3nt: TGTGCCAGCCTACAGAACACTGAAGCTTTCTTT
CDR3aa: CASLQNTEAFF

v_gene: TRBV2
abundance: NA
d_gene: NA
j_gene: TRBJ1-4
CDR3nt: TGTGCCAGCAGTCCCCAGGGCACAGCCGGGGGTGAAAAACTGTTTTTT
CDR3aa: CASSPQGTAGGEKLFF

v_gene: TRBV6-5
abundance: NA
d_gene: NA
j_gene: TRBJ1-1
CDR3nt: TGTGCCAGCAGCGGGGTCGGATCGGTCACTGAAGCTTTCTTT
CDR3aa: CASSGVGSVTEAFF

v_gene: TRBV10-1
abundance: NA
d_gene: NA
j_gene: TRBJ2-4
CDR3nt: TGCGCCAGCACAACTAGGAGGGCCAAAAACATTCAGTACTTC
CDR3aa: CASTTRRAKNIQYF

v_gene: TRBV6-1
abundance: NA
d_gene: TRBD2
j_gene: TRBJ2-1
CDR3nt: TGTGCCAGCAGTGGAACTAGCGCCAAGGGCTACAATGAGCAGTTCTTC
CDR3aa: CASSGTSAKGYNEQFF

v_gene: TRBV29-1
abundance: once
d_gene: NA
j_gene: TRBJ2-3
CDR3nt: TGCAGCGTTGGGATCGGCAGGGAGGATACGCAGTATTTT
CDR3aa: CSVGIGREDTQYF

v_gene: TRBV5-1
abundance: few
d_gene: NA
j_gene: TRBJ2-1
CDR3nt: TGCGCCAGCAGCTTGGGAGGTTACAATGAGCAGTTCTTC
CDR3aa: CASSLGGYNEQFF

v_gene: TRBV7-3
abundance: NA
d_gene: TRBD2
j_gene: TRBJ2-1
CDR3nt: TGTGCCAGCAGCTCCTCAACTTCGGCGGGAGCTAGTAGTGAGCAGTTCTTC
CDR3aa: CASSSSTSAGASSEQFF

v_gene: TRBV4-2
abundance: NA
d_gene: NA
j_gene: TRBJ1-3
CDR3nt: TGTGCCAGCAGCCTTCTACCCAGGGGCTCTGGAAACACCATATATTTT
CDR3aa: CASSLLPRGSGNTIYF

v_gene: TRBV19
abundance: NA
d_gene: NA
j_gene: TRBJ1-1
CDR3nt: TGTGCCAGTAGCCTCCGGGCCCCCCTTCGAGACACTGAAGCTTTCTTT
CDR3aa: CASSLRAPLRDTEAFF

v_gene: TRBV7-2
abundance: NA
d_gene: TRBD1
j_gene: TRBJ1-5
CDR3nt: TGTGCCAGCAGCTCTGACAGGGGAAGTCAGCCCCAGCATTTT
CDR3aa: CASSSDRGSQPQHF

v_gene: TRBV28
abundance: NA
d_gene: TRBD1
j_gene: TRBJ2-5
CDR3nt: TGTGCCAGCAGTTCCTCAGGGGGTAAGCAAGAGACCCAGTACTTC
CDR3aa: CASSSSGGKQETQYF

v_gene: TRBV28
abundance: NA
d_gene: NA
j_gene: TRBJ2-5
CDR3nt: TGTGCCAGCAGTTTACCCGGTGCCGCGACAGGTCGTCGCCAAGAGACCCAGTACTTC
CDR3aa: CASSLPGAATGRRQETQYF

v_gene: TRBV29-1
abundance: NA
d_gene: NA
j_gene: TRBJ1-2
CDR3nt: TGCAGCGTTGTGAGGACTTATGGCTACACCTTC
CDR3aa: CSVVRTYGYTF

v_gene: TRBV5-1
abundance: once
d_gene: TRBD1
j_gene: TRBJ2-7
CDR3nt: TGCGCCAGCAGCCTAGGGACAGGTAGCTCCTACGAGCAGTACTTC
CDR3aa: CASSLGTGSSYEQYF

v_gene: TRBV11-2
abundance: NA
d_gene: NA
j_gene: TRBJ2-7
CDR3nt: TGTGCCAGCAGCCCCGGGGCCTACGAGCAGTACTTC
CDR3aa: CASSPGAYEQYF

v_gene: TRBV28
abundance: NA
d_gene: TRBD2
j_gene: TRBJ2-5
CDR3nt: TGTGCCAGCGAGACTAGCGGGAGTCACCAGTACTTC
CDR3aa: CASETSGSHQYF

v_gene: TRBV4-2
abundance: NA
d_gene: NA
j_gene: TRBJ1-2
CDR3nt: TGTGCCAGCAGCCAAGGAACGGAGCAGTATGGCTACACCTTC
CDR3aa: CASSQGTEQYGYTF

v_gene: TRBV10-3
abundance: NA
d_gene: NA
j_gene: TRBJ2-5
CDR3nt: TGTGCCATCAATCCCAGACCGGAGGAGACCCAGTACTTC
CDR3aa: CAINPRPEETQYF

v_gene: TRBV28
abundance: NA
d_gene: TRBD1
j_gene: TRBJ2-2
CDR3nt: TGTGCCAGCAGAAGGGGCAGGGGGAGCACCGGGGAGCTGTTTTTT
CDR3aa: CASRRGRGSTGELFF

v_gene: TRBV28
abundance: NA
d_gene: NA
j_gene: TRBJ1-1
CDR3nt: TGTGCCAGCAGTTCCCCAGAGGGGTTTAACACTGAAGCTTTCTTT
CDR3aa: CASSSPEGFNTEAFF

v_gene: TRBV18
abundance: NA
d_gene: NA
j_gene: TRBJ2-7
CDR3nt: TGTGCCAGCTCACCACTGCGGGGACACAACTCCTACGAGCAGTACTTC
CDR3aa: CASSPLRGHNSYEQYF

v_gene: TRBV11-3
abundance: NA
d_gene: TRBD2
j_gene: TRBJ2-1
CDR3nt: TGTGCCAGCAGCGCGTCCTCAGCGGGAACGGGTGAGCAGTTCTTC
CDR3aa: CASSASSAGTGEQFF

v_gene: TRBV29-1
abundance: NA
d_gene: TRBD2
j_gene: TRBJ2-1
CDR3nt: TGCAGCCTATACGGCACTAGCGGAAAATACAATGAGCAGTTCTTC
CDR3aa: CSLYGTSGKYNEQFF

v_gene: TRBV5-1
abundance: NA
d_gene: NA
j_gene: TRBJ2-5
CDR3nt: TGCGCCAGCAGCTTGGTTGAACAAGAGACCCAGTACTTC
CDR3aa: CASSLVEQETQYF

v_gene: TRBV9
abundance: NA
d_gene: NA
j_gene: TRBJ1-2
CDR3nt: TGTGCCAGCAGCGCTTACAGCTATGGCTACACCTTC
CDR3aa: CASSAYSYGYTF

v_gene: TRBV5-1
abundance: NA
d_gene: NA
j_gene: TRBJ2-3
CDR3nt: TGCGCCAGCAGCTTGGATTATTACAGCAAAGTCACAGATACGCAGTATTTT
CDR3aa: CASSLDYYSKVTDTQYF

v_gene: TRBV18
abundance: NA
d_gene: NA
j_gene: TRBJ1-4
CDR3nt: TGTGCCAGCTCACCCGTCCCAAGGGGGGCCTCTAATGAAAAACTGTTTTTT
CDR3aa: CASSPVPRGASNEKLFF

v_gene: TRBV10-3
abundance: NA
d_gene: NA
j_gene: TRBJ1-3
CDR3nt: TGTGCCATCAGTGGTCCAGGTGGGGAGGCGGACACCATATATTTT
CDR3aa: CAISGPGGEADTIYF

v_gene: TRBV5-6
abundance: NA
d_gene: NA
j_gene: TRBJ2-6
CDR3nt: TGTGCCAGCAGCTTGGTGAGGTCCGCTGGGGCCAACGTCCTGACTTTC
CDR3aa: CASSLVRSAGANVLTF

v_gene: TRBV11-2
abundance: NA
d_gene: TRBD1
j_gene: TRBJ2-7
CDR3nt: TGTGCCAGCAGCACTCCCCGCAGGGGGAACGAGCAGTACTTC
CDR3aa: CASSTPRRGNEQYF

v_gene: TRBV7-9
abundance: NA
d_gene: TRBD1
j_gene: TRBJ1-6
CDR3nt: TGTGCCAGCAGCTTAATCCAGGGGGGGAGTTCACCCCTCCACTTT
CDR3aa: CASSLIQGGSSPLHF